The source of this T cell receptor (beta chain) is a study of glioma-infiltrating T cells. The study's findings and limits: Gliomas, especially low-grade, showed above-expected tissue-blood divergence; non-neoplastic patients showed below. Only very few CDR3 sequences appeared in both tissue and blood.

TCR alpha and beta CDR3 regions were amplified from RNA using iRepertoire nested multiplex PCR. For one-step reverse transcription and amplification, about 90-400 ng of tissue mRNA or PBMC total RNA was used. TCRdb redid the calling of the multiplex PCR reads with MiXCR, one entry per CDR3 protein. This sample carries roughly 42,000 distinct CDR3 sequences, 20% to 25% of them seen once, and the ten largest clones take around 6.3%. Germline V gives CDR1 MNHEY, CDR2 SMNVEV (reference sequence). The CDR3 has 14 amino acids. Deletions cut 3 bases from V and 2 bases from J, with 9 bases between. This clonotype was counted many times. No antigen is known for it.

The sample taken for sequencing was glioma tissue, nonneoplastic brain tissue, or PBMCs (not recorded which). This TCR was recovered from a human donor with low-grade glioma or glioblastoma, undergoing nonglioma brain surgery, or in good health (not recorded which). J is TRBJ2-3 and V is TRBV27; D uncertain. The CDR3 DNA is TGTGCCAGCAGTTTGAGGCTCGCCACAGATACGCAGTATTTT. Encoded protein: CASSLRLATDTQYF.